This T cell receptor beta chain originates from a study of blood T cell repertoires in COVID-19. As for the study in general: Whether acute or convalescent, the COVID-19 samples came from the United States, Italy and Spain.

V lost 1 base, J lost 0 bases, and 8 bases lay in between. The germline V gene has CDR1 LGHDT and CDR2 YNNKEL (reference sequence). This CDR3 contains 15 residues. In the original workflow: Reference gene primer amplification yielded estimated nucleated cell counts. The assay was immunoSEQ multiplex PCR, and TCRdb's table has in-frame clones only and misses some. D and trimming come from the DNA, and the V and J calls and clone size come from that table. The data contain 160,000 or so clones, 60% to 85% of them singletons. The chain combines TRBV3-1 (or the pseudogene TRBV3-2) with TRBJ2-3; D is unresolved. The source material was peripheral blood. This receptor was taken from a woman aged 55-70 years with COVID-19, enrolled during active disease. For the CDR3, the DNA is TGTGCCAGCAGCCAAGCTGCTAGTAGCACAGATACGCAGTATTTT. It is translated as CASSQAASSTDTQYF.